This T cell receptor (beta chain) was recovered during a study of identical twins. Study findings and constraints: Conclusions were drawn cross-sectionally by statistical analysis, without following the same donors. Out-of-frame beta chain sequences displayed weaker excess sharing between twins.

As regards this clonotype: Its specificity is unknown.

V was shortened by 0 bases and J by 5 bases, with 18 bases between the two germline ends. Germline loops: CDR1 SGHRS, CDR2 YFSETQ. This CDR3 is 17 amino acids long. A universal primer site came from template switching; cDNA carried unique molecular identifiers. MiXCR, run by TCRdb on the 5' RACE reads, gives a single entry per CDR3 protein. The data contain around 650,000 distinct CDR3 sequences, under 8.5% of them singletons. This sample also appeared in a second study, on yellow fever vaccine responses in identical twins.

Specimen: PBMCs. This receptor was identified in a woman aged 18-35 years in good health. The rearrangement links TRBV5-1 to TRBJ2-1; D possibly matches TRBD1 or TRBD2 (6 bases each). CDR3 sequence (DNA): TGCGCCAGCAGCTTGGCCAGCAGGGGTGGGGGGAACAATGAGCAGTTCTTC. Translated, it gives CASSLASRGGGNNEQFF.